This TCR beta chain derives from a study of shared clonotypes between healthy human individuals (dated by TCRdb to 2018 to 2021). Regarding the research as a whole: A few men and two women, aged 18 to 49 years, made up the cohort. Per donor, three plates each were used for CD4 naive and CD4 memory, two for CD8 naive, and one for CD8 memory. To estimate repertoire size and how much clonotypes are shared between individuals, the study performed deep sequencing of blood TCR repertoires from roughly five healthy adults. Different laboratories and diverse techniques were used to prepare libraries and sequence TCR repertoires, to increase sequencing depth and limit assay-specific biases. Each donor's leukapheresis produced roughly between roughly 0.85 and 10 billion PBMCs.

The CDR3 measures 18 amino acids from cysteine to phenylalanine. Of all the DNA, just the CDR3 is kept, 54 bases in frame from base 1. Taken from the germline V gene, the CDR1 and CDR2 loops are ENHRY and SYGVKD. Compared with germline, V lacks 0 bases and J lacks 0 bases; bases without a gene match: 7. Using the deep immunoSEQ assay, TCR CDR3 regions were amplified from genomic DNA by multiplex PCR. Extracted genomic DNA from each cell subset was distributed evenly across all wells of several immunoSEQ 96-well plates, and each plate was treated as a replicate. Each replicate PCR for sorted subsets received around 200 ng genomic DNA, equal to tens of thousands of T cell genomes. Purified libraries were quantified with a Qubit 3.0 fluorometer, sized on a Bioanalyzer 2100, and re-quantified with the KAPA Library Quantification kit. Each immunoSEQ 96-well plate was sequenced on its own single-read 150-cycle Illumina NextSeq 550 flow cell. The authors' analysis ran thus. Because only junctional sequences without quality scores were contained in the immunoSEQ output, filtering matching that applied to full-length reads could not be performed. Sequences were annotated with PyIR, a Python wrapper for IgBLAST v1.9, using IMGT germline references to assign V/J genes and CDR3. Any read was removed if the V/J assignment was weak (E-value above 1e-6), the CDR3 was missing, or the read contained stop codons, out-of-frame junctions, or ambiguous translated residues. A V3J clonotype was defined by an identical inferred V gene, J gene, and CDR3 amino acid sequence. Percentage overlap between repertoires was calculated by dividing the number of shared unique clonotypes by the size of the smaller repertoire. RTK rarefaction, the Chao1 estimator, and Recon v2.1 estimates of unobserved clonotypes were used to assess repertoire richness. Generation probabilities for all TCRbeta clonotypes obtained by the gDNA method from several donors were computed using OLGA. The clones in this table, taken by TCRdb from immuneACCESS, are in-frame only. Not every clone is retained; where verified, under half of the shortfall comes from an unresolved V gene, and the cause of the rest is unknown. V and J calls and clone size are those listed in that table; D and trimming were worked out from the DNA. This sample has more than 2 million clones in its table, and approximately 96% of those were observed once. The ten largest clones represent roughly 0.13% of the sample.

The donors were healthy, HIV-negative adults who had no recently reported acute infections or vaccinations. All donors were Caucasian adults living in Nashville, Tennessee, USA. CD4+ T cells were enriched by magnetic negative selection, after which naive cells were positively selected on CD45RA and the negative fraction was taken as the memory subset. Blood was obtained by leukapheresis, after which PBMCs were separated by Ficoll-Histopaque density gradient centrifugation and cryopreserved in liquid nitrogen vapor phase. Analytical flow cytometry was used to check the purity and quantity of each magnetically sorted T cell population. Each sorted fraction had its genomic DNA isolated and then quantified by UV absorbance on a Nanodrop 2000c. The investigation overall reported the following: Rarefaction of sorted-subset datasets indicated incomplete sequencing despite the large sequencing depth. Roughly 5% of naive CD4, more than 3% of naive CD8, 2.3% of memory CD4, and over 0.35% of memory CD8 clonotypes were shared across a few donors. Higher generation probabilities were observed for clonotypes shared by all four sorted-subset donors than for non-shared clonotypes. Larger estimated clonotype richness was generally found for naive subsets than for memory subsets. Pairwise subsampling indicated that sequencing depth was expected to affect the degree of clonotype sharing among donors. The small number of donors limited the genetic and exposure-history diversity represented. Only blood was sampled, and tissue TCR repertoires likely differ from those in blood.

Turning to this clone: No cognate antigen has been identified for it. Base-call qualities are not available, and no considerably larger clone is one nucleotide away.

The TCR was taken from a man between 18 and 29 years old in good health. The rearranged segments are TRBV10-3 and TRBJ1-2; TRBD1 agrees with 10 junctional bases. Source material: naive CD4+ T cells sorted from blood. The cell subset or site label, as the study defines it: CD45RA+ positively selected. The CDR3 has the sequence CAISESRDRGSSNYGYTF. The DNA reads as follows: TGTGCCATCAGTGAGTCGAGGGACAGGGGCTCCTCTAACTATGGCTACACCTTC.